The 8 T cell receptor beta chains below come from one sample, sequenced in a study of control samples from healthy donors and cancer patients. The method was immunoSEQ multiplex PCR; TCRdb's version includes in-frame clones alone and lacks a portion of them. The table lists roughly 450,000 clones, more than 80% of them singletons. Sequenced: PBMCs. These TCRs come from a man aged 35-49 years with head and neck cancer.

This rearrangement joins TRBV13 to TRBJ1-4; no reliable D call. The CDR3 has 11 amino acids. The ends were cut back, 11 bases at V and 5 bases at J, with 9 bases in the middle. Germline V gene sequence: CDR1 PRHDT, CDR2 FYEKMQ (reference sequence). The CDR3 reads CACALNEKLFF. Here the CDR3 DNA reads TGTGCCTGCGCCCTCAATGAAAAACTGTTTTTT.

This clone has a single count. J is TRBJ2-7 and V is TRBV6-2 or TRBV6-3; tentative D call: TRBD2 (6 bases). This CDR3 comprises 14 residues. Trimming removed 2 bases from V and 0 bases from J, with 8 bases in between. CDR1 and CDR2 (germline): MNHEY, SVGEGT. CDR3 nucleotides: TGTGCCAGCAGTTACCGCGGGGACTCCTACGAGCAGTACTTC. Its protein product is CASSYRGDSYEQYF.

The chain couples TRBV28 to TRBJ1-1; D unresolved. V was cut by 3 bases and J by 6 bases, with 20 bases left in between. The CDR3 extends over 16 amino acids. CDR1 is MDHEN and CDR2 is SYDVKM in the germline V gene. In DNA, the CDR3 is TGTGCCAGCAGTTTTTTGATGGCCAGTCATGTTGCTGAAGCTTTCTTT. Protein product: CASSFLMASHVAEAFF. Based on the CDR3 plus reference TRBV28 and TRBJ1-1, the full variable domain is DVKVTQSSRYLVKRTGEKVFLECVQDMDHENMFWYRQDPGLGLRLIYFSYDVKMKEKGDIPEGYSVSREKKERFSLILESASTNQTSMYLCASSFLMASHVAEAFFGQGTRLTVV.

The rearrangement links TRBV7-2 to TRBJ1-1; TRBD1 is a possible D gene (6 bases). Trimming stripped 1 base from V and 1 base from J, with 13 bases between. The CDR3 runs 16 residues. CDR1 is SGHTA, CDR2 FQGNSA, per germline. The CDR3 DNA follows: TGTGCCAGCAGCTTAGTAGCCCGAGGGGGGAACACTGAAGCTTTCTTT. It translates to CASSLVARGGNTEAFF. The full variable domain, its missing parts supplied by reference TRBV7-2 and TRBJ1-1, is GAGVSQSPSNKVTEKGKDVELRCDPISGHTALYWYRQSLGQGLEFLIYFQGNSAPDKSGLPSDRFSAERTGGSVSTLTIQRTQQEDSAVYLCASSLVARGGNTEAFFGQGTRLTVV.

The chain employs TRBV4-2 and TRBJ1-1, with D hard to call. Trimming left V 0 bases short and J 1 base short, with 3 bases between. The germline gives CDR1 LGHNA, CDR2 YNFKEQ. The CDR3 is 13 amino acids. This CDR3 reads CASSQDSNTEAFF. In DNA, the CDR3 is TGTGCCAGCAGCCAAGATTCGAACACTGAAGCTTTCTTT.

Here the CDR3 reads CASSEGALAAYF. CDR3 nucleotides: TGTGCCAGCAGTGAAGGGGCCCTGGCCGCGTACTTC. The chain recombines TRBV6-1 with TRBJ2-7, with D unclear. V lost 1 base and J lost 12, with 13 bases in between. The CDR3 consists of 12 residues. Per the germline V gene, CDR1 is MNHNS and CDR2 is SASEGT.

The chain recombines TRBV28 with TRBJ2-7; D is possibly TRBD2 (5 bases). Germline CDR1 reads MDHEN; CDR2 reads SYDVKM. V was shortened by 5 bases and J by 3 bases, with 11 bases between the two germline ends. The CDR3 loop spans 13 amino acids. Here the CDR3 reads CASSPPGGYEQYF. The CDR3 DNA follows: TGTGCCAGCAGTCCGCCAGGAGGCTACGAGCAGTACTTC.

This rearrangement joins TRBV7-6 to TRBJ1-1; D gene ambiguous. This CDR3 is built from 15 residues. The germline gives CDR1 SGHVS, CDR2 FNYEAQ. Between the trimmed V and J ends, which lost 2 bases and 3 bases, there was a span of 13 bases. CDR3 DNA: TGTGCCAGCAGCTTATTTGGACTGTCTGACACTGAAGCTTTCTTT. Translation: CASSLFGLSDTEAFF.